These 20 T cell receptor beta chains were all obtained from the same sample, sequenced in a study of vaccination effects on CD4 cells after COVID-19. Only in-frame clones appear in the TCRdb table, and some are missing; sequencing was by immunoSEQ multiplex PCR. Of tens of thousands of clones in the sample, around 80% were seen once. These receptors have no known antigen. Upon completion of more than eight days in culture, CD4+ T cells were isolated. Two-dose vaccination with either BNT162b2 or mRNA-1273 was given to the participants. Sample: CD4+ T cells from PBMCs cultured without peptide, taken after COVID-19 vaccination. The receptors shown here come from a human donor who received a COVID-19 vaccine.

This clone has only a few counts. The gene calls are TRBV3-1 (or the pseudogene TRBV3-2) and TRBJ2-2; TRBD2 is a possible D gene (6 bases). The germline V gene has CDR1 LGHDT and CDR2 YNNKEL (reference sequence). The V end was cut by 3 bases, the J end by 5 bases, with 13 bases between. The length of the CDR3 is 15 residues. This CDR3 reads CASSQDLGGTGELFF. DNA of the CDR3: TGTGCCAGCAGCCAGGACTTGGGGGGAACCGGGGAGCTGTTTTTT.

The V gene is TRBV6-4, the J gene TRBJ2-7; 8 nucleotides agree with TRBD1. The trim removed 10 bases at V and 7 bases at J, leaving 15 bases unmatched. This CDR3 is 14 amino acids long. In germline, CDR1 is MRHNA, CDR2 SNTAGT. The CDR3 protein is CAILRDRFPGEQYV. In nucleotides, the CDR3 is TGTGCCATTCTGCGGGACAGGTTTCCCGGGGAGCAGTACGTC.

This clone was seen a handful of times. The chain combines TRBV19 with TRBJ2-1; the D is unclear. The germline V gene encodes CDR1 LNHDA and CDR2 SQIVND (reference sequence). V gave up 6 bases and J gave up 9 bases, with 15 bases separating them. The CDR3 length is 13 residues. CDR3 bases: TGTGCCAGTAGCTCAACCATCGAAGGTGAGCAGTTCTTC. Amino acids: CASSSTIEGEQFF.

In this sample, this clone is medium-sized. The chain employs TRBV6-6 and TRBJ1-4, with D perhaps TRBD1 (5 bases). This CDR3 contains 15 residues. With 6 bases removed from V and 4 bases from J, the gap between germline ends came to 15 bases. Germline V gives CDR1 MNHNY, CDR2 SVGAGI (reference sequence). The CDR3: CASRPPGGFNEKLFF. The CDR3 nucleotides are TGTGCCAGCAGACCCCCTGGGGGGTTTAATGAAAAACTGTTTTTT.

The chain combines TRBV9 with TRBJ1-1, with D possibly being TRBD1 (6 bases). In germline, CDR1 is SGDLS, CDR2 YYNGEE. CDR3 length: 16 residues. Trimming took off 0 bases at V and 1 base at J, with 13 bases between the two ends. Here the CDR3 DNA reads TGTGCCAGCAGCGTAGCTGTTGGGGGCGGGAACACTGAAGCTTTCTTT. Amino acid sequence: CASSVAVGGGNTEAFF.

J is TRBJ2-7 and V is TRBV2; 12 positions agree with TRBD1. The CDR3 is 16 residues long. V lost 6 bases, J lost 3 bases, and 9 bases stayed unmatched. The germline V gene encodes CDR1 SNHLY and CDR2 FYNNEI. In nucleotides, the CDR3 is TGTGCCAGCAGATTTGGGACAGGGGGCCTATTCTACGAGCAGTACGTC. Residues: CASRFGTGGLFYEQYV.

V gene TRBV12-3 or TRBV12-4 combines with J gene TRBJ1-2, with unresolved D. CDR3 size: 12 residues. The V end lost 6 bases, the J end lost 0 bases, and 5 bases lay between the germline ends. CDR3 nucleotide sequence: TGTGCCAGCAGGCAGACTAACTATGGCTACACCTTC. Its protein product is CASRQTNYGYTF.

The CDR3 DNA follows: TGTGCCAGCAGTCCTACCACAGGGGTTGGCTACACCTTC. Translating it yields CASSPTTGVGYTF. The rearrangement joins TRBV27 to TRBJ1-2; 7 bases are a match to TRBD1. J lost 7 bases, V lost 5 bases, and 7 bases had no gene match. The CDR3 length is 13 residues. Germline assignment: CDR1 MNHEY and CDR2 SMNVEV (reference sequence).

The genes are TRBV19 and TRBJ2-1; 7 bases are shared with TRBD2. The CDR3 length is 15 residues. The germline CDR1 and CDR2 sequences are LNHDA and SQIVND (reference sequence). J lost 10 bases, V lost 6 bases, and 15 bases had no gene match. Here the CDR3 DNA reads TGTGCCAGTAGAGTTTCGGGGGGACCAGTAGGAGAGCAGTTCTTC. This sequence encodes CASRVSGGPVGEQFF.

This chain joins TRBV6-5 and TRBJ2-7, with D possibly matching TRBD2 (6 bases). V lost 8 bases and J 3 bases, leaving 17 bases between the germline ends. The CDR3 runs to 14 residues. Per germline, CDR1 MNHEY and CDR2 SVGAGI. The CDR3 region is CASRRESDGYEQYV. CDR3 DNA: TGTGCCAGCCGCCGGGAGTCGGACGGCTACGAGCAGTACGTC.

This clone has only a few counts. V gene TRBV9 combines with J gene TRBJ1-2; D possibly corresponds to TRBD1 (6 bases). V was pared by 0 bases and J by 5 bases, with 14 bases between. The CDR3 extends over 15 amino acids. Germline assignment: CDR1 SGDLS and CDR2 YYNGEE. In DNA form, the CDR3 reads TGTGCCAGCAGCGTAGAGGCAGGGGTGGGATATGGCTACACCTTC. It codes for CASSVEAGVGYGYTF.

The CDR3 coding sequence is TGTGCCAGCAGCTCGAGAACGAGGGACAATGAGCAGTTCTTC. The encoded protein is CASSSRTRDNEQFF. The V gene is TRBV7-3, the J gene TRBJ2-1; possible D gene TRBD2, 5 bases. The CDR3 is 14 residues long. The V gene's germline CDR1 is SGHTA and CDR2 FQGTGA. The V end lost 4 bases, the J end lost 5 bases, and 12 bases lay between the germline ends.

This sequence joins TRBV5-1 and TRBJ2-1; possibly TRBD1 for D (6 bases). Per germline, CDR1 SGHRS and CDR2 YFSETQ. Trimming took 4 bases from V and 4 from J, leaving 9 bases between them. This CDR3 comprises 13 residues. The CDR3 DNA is TGCGCCAGCAGCGTAGACAGGTACAATGAGCAGTTCTTC. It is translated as CASSVDRYNEQFF.

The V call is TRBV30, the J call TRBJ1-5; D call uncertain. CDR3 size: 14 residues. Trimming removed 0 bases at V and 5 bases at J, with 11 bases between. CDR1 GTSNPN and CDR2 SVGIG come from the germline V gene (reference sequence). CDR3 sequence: CAWSVSGLHQPQHF. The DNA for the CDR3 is TGTGCCTGGAGTGTATCTGGCTTGCATCAGCCCCAGCATTTT.

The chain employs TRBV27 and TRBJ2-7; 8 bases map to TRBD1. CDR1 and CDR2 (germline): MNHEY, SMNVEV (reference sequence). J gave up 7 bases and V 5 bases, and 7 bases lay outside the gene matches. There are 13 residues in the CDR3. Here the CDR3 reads CASSGDRSREQYV. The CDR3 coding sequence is TGTGCCAGCAGTGGGGACAGGTCGCGGGAGCAGTACGTC.

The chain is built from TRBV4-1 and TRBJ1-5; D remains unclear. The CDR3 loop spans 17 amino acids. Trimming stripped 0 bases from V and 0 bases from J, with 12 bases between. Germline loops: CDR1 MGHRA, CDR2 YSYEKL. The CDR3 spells CASSQEPSGNSNQPQHF. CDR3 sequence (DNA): TGCGCCAGCAGCCAAGAGCCCAGCGGGAATAGCAATCAGCCCCAGCATTTT.

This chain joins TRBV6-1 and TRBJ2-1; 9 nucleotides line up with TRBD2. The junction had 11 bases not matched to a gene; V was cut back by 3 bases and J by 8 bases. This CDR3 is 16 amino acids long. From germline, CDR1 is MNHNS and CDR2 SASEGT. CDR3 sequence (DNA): TGTGCCAGCAGTGATAGCGTGGCGGGGGGGCTTCATGAGCAGTTCTTC. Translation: CASSDSVAGGLHEQFF.

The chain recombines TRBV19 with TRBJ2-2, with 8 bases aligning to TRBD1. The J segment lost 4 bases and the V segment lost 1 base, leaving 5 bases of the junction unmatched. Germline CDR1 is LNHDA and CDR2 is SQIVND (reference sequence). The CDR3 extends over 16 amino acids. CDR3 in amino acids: CASSIVTGGSTGELFF. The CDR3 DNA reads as TGTGCCAGTAGTATAGTAACAGGGGGTAGCACCGGGGAGCTGTTTTTT.

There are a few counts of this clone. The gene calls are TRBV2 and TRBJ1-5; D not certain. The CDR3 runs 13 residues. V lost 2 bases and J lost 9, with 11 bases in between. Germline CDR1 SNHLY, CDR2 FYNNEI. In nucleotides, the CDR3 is TGTGCCAGCAGTGAACAGCGATATCGGCCCCAGCATTTT. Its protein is CASSEQRYRPQHF. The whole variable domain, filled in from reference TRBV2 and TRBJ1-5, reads EPEVTQTPSHQVTQMGQEVILRCVPISNHLYFYWYRQILGQKVEFLVSFYNNEISEKSEIFDDQFSVERPDGSNFTLKIRSTKLEDSAMYFCASSEQRYRPQHFGDGTRLSIL.

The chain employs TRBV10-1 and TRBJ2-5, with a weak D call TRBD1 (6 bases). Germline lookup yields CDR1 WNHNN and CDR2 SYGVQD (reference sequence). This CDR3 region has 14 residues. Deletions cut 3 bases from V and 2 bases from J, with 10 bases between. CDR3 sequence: CASSEGGRQETQYF. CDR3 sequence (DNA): TGCGCCAGCAGTGAAGGGGGTCGTCAAGAGACCCAGTACTTC.